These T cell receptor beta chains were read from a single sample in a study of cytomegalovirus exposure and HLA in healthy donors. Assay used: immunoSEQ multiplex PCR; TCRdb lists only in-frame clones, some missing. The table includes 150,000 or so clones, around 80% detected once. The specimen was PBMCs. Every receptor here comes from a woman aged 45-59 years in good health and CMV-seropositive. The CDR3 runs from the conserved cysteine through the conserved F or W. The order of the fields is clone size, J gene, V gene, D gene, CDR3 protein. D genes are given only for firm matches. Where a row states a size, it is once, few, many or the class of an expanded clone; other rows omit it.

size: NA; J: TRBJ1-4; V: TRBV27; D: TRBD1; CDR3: CASSRTGWNEKLFF
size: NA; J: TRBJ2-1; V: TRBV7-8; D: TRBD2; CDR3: CASSLAAGVGEQFF
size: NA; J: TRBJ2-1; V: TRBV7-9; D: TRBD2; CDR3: CASSYGTSGSSKFF
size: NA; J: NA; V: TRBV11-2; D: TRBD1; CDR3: CASSFSDRGGEQYF
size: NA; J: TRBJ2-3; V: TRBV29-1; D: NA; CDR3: CSAQKTPVSTDTQYF
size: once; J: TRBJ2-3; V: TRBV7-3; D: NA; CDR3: CASSLNQGLRGQNTQYF
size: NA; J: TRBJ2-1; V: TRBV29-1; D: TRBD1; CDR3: CSVEDKDRVYGTYINEQFF
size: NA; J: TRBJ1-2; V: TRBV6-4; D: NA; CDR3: CASSAEAVNYGYTF
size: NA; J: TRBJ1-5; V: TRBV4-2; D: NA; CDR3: CASSHQSRGSNQPQHF
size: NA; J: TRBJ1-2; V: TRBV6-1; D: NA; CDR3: CASIVSANGYTF
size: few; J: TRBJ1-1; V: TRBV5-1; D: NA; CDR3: CASSLTGDTEAFF
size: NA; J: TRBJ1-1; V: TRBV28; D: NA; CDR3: CASSSRAMNTEAFF
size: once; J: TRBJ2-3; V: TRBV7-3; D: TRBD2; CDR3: CASSLTRRERDTQYF
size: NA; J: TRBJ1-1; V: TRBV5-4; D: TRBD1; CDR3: CASRRQGRSMNTEAFF
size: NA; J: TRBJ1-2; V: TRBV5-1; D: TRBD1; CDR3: CASSLGTGGHGYTF
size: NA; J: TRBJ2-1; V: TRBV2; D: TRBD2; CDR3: CASNPGRSYNEQFF
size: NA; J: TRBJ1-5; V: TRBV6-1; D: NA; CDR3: CASSEALQGTYQPQHF
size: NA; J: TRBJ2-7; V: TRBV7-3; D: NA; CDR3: CASEGDSYEQYF
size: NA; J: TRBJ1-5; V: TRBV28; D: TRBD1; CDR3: CASSFGQAYSNQPQHF
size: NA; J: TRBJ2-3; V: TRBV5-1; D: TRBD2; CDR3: CASSLSGSTVDTQYF
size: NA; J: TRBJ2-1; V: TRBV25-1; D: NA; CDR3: CASSEQLVNEQFF
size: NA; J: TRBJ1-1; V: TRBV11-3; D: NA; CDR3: CASSLGQNTEAFF
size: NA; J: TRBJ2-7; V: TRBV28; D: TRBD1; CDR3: CASSSSDRGHEQYF
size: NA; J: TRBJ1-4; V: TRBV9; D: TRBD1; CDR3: CASSVRRDRGCLGEKLFF
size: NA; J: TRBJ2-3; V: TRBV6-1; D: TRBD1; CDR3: CASSDRGPIDTQYF
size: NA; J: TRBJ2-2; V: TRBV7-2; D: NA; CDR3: CASSSGSGYTGELFF
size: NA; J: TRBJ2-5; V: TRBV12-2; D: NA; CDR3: CASRLMRLAAQETQYF
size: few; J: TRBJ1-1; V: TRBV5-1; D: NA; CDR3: CASSLAGGTTEAFF
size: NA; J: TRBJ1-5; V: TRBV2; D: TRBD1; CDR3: CASRLEGQANQPQHF
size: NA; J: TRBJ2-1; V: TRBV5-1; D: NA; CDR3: CASSLLGGMTYNEQFF
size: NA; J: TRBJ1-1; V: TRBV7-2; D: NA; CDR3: CASSLGLRGAFF
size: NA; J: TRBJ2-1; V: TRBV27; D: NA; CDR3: CASSRRGSSYNEQFF
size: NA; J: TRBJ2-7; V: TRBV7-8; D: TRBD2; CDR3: CASSLDPSGEQYF
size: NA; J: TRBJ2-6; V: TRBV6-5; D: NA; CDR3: CASARAGANVLTF
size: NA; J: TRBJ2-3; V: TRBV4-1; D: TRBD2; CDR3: CASSRQRGGTDTQYF
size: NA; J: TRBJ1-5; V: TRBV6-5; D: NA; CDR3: CASRESGLLGRGHF
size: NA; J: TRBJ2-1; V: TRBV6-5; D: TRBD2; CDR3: CASSRAGASYNEQFF
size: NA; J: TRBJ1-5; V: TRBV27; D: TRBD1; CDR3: CASRDRGLDQPQHF
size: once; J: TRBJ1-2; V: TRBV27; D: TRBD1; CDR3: CASSDRGGGYTF
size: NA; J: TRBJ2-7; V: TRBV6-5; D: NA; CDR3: CASSSRTVSSYEQYF
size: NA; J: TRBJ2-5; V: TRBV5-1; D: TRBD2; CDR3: CASSSTGTSGETQYF
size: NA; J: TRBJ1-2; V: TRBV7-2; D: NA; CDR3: CASSSRGVWLGYTF
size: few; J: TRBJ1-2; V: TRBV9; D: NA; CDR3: CASSPTPGEGYGYTF
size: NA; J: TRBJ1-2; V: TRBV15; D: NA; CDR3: CATSRDLESGGYTF
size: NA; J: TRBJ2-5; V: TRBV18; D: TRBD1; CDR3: CASSPPGRTGGETQYF